Detailed here is one T cell receptor (beta chain). The target antigen is unknown. The germline V gene encodes CDR1 SGHNT and CDR2 YYREEE (reference sequence). With V trimmed by 4 bases and J by 4 bases, 9 bases remained unmatched. The CDR3 covers 15 residues. The data belong to a study of STAT3 mutations in large granular lymphocyte leukemia. Looking at the study overall: Roughly half of the longitudinally sequenced T-LGLL patients carried detectable canonical activating STAT3 mutations.

TCRdb's table, derived via immunoSEQ multiplex PCR, lists solely in-frame clones and lacks some. Among nearly 25,000 clones, about 94% were seen once, and the ten largest hold roughly 6.5%. Study results and limitations: At least one immunodominant TCR beta clonotype appeared in every T-cell large granular lymphocyte leukemia patient.

The chain joins TRBV5-4 to TRBJ1-2, with TRBD1 matching 8 bases. Source material: peripheral blood mononuclear cells. This sequence originates from a man aged 40-49 years with T-cell large granular lymphocyte leukemia. Some clones in this sample may be carry-over from other donors' samples. The CDR3 DNA reads as TGTGCCAGCAGCCCTAAGGGGGACAGGTCCTATGGCTACACCTTC. This translates into CASSPKGDRSYGYTF.